Listed here are 10 T cell receptor beta chains from one sample, sequenced in a study of blood T cell repertoires in COVID-19. Clones were sequenced by immunoSEQ multiplex PCR, and TCRdb holds only the in-frame ones, with some missing. Of about 320,000 clones in the sample, about 85% were seen once. What was sequenced was PBMCs or T cells enriched from blood (not recorded which). These receptors were collected from a woman aged 25 to 39 who had been exposed to COVID-19.

The gene calls are TRBV27 and TRBJ1-6; the match to TRBD1 covers 7 bases. V lost 2 bases, J lost 10 bases, and 8 bases stayed unmatched. CDR3 length: 15 residues. The germline V gene has CDR1 MNHEY and CDR2 SMNVEV (reference sequence). CDR3 bases: TGTGCCAGCAGTTTAAGGACAGGAGTTGGGTCACCCCTCCACTTT. It specifies CASSLRTGVGSPLHF.

This clone has a handful of counts. V is TRBV7-8 and J is TRBJ1-1; 11 bases align to TRBD1. From germline, CDR1 is SGHVS and CDR2 FQNEAQ. The trim removed 0 bases at V and 4 bases at J, leaving 10 bases unmatched. CDR3 size: 18 residues. CDR3 in DNA: TGTGCCAGCAGCTTAGCGATGTTGGTAGGACAGGGGGCCACTGAAGCTTTCTTT. Its protein is CASSLAMLVGQGATEAFF.

J is TRBJ1-4 and V is TRBV30, with D maybe TRBD1 (5 bases). Per germline, CDR1 GTSNPN and CDR2 SVGIG (reference sequence). Trimming removed 3 bases at V and 3 bases at J, with 8 bases between. The CDR3 covers 13 residues. In DNA, the CDR3 is TGTGCCTGGAGGTTAGGGGCTAATGAAAAACTGTTTTTT. Its translation is CAWRLGANEKLFF.

The V call is TRBV7-2, the J call TRBJ1-4; 9 nucleotides match TRBD1. With 1 base clipped from V and 8 bases from J, the junction kept 8 bases outside the gene matches. Germline CDR1 is SGHTA and CDR2 is FQGNSA. The CDR3 is 16 amino acids. The CDR3 DNA is TGTGCCAGCAGCTTAGACAGGACAGGGGTGGGGGAAAAACTGTTTTTT. Translation: CASSLDRTGVGEKLFF.

This sequence joins TRBV4-3 and TRBJ2-5; tentative D call: TRBD2 (7 bases). Deletions cut 0 bases from V and 2 bases from J, with 19 bases between. From germline, CDR1 is LGHNA and CDR2 YSLEER. CDR3 length: 18 residues. This chain's CDR3 is CASSQDWGGRGKQETQYF. The CDR3 DNA follows: TGCGCCAGCAGCCAAGATTGGGGTGGGAGGGGGAAACAAGAGACCCAGTACTTC.

This chain uses TRBV21-1 with TRBJ2-5; the tabulated D call, TRBD1, remains unverified against the DNA. TRBV21-1 is labeled a pseudogene. This CDR3 is 18 amino acids long. The CDR3 protein is CASRKCDPNRDRRETQYF. The CDR3 DNA reads TGTGCCAGCAGAAAATGTGACCCTAACCGGGACAGGCGGGAGACCCAGTACTTC.

The chain employs TRBV7-9 and TRBJ2-1; possible D gene TRBD1, 5 bases. V dropped 7 bases and J dropped 1 base, with 20 bases sitting between them. CDR1 and CDR2 from the germline V gene are SEHNR and FQNEAQ (reference sequence). The CDR3 runs 17 residues. The CDR3: CASTSKRNRSSYNEQFF. In nucleotides, the CDR3 is TGTGCCAGCACCTCTAAAAGGAACAGGTCTTCCTACAATGAGCAGTTCTTC. The whole variable domain, remainder taken from reference TRBV7-9 and TRBJ2-1, is DTGVSQNPRHKITKRGQNVTFRCDPISEHNRLYWYRQTLGQGPEFLTYFQNEAQLEKSRLLSDRFSAERPKGSFSTLEIQRTEQGDSAMYLCASTSKRNRSSYNEQFFGPGTRLTVL.

CDR3 loop: CASSIATGEYGYTF. The CDR3 DNA follows: TGTGCCAGTAGTATAGCGACAGGGGAGTATGGCTACACCTTC. The chain has TRBV19 and TRBJ1-2, with TRBD1 matching 8 bases. Germline V CDR1 and CDR2: LNHDA, SQIVND (reference sequence). The J segment lost 5 bases and the V segment lost 1 base, leaving 3 bases of the junction unmatched. This CDR3 contains 14 residues.

This clone was observed a single time. The chain recombines TRBV7-9 with TRBJ2-6, with 11 positions matching TRBD1. The length of the CDR3 is 18 residues. The J segment lost 1 base and the V segment lost 4 bases, leaving 6 bases of the junction unmatched. Per germline, CDR1 SEHNR and CDR2 FQNEAQ (reference sequence). CDR3 sequence reads: CASSWRTGGESGANVLTF. The DNA of the CDR3 is TGTGCCAGCAGCTGGAGGACAGGGGGCGAATCTGGGGCCAACGTCCTGACTTTC. The entire variable domain, with the rest obtained from reference TRBV7-9 and TRBJ2-6, is as follows: DTGVSQNPRHKITKRGQNVTFRCDPISEHNRLYWYRQTLGQGPEFLTYFQNEAQLEKSRLLSDRFSAERPKGSFSTLEIQRTEQGDSAMYLCASSWRTGGESGANVLTFGAGSRLTVL.

This chain links TRBV5-1 with TRBJ1-6, with 12 bases fitting TRBD1. The junction had 8 bases not matched to a gene; V was cut back by 2 bases and J by 14 bases. Germline CDR1 and CDR2: SGHRS and YFSETQ. The CDR3 has 15 amino acids. This chain's CDR3 is CASSFAGQGAGALHF. For the CDR3, the DNA is TGCGCCAGCAGCTTCGCGGGACAGGGGGCGGGGGCCCTCCACTTT.